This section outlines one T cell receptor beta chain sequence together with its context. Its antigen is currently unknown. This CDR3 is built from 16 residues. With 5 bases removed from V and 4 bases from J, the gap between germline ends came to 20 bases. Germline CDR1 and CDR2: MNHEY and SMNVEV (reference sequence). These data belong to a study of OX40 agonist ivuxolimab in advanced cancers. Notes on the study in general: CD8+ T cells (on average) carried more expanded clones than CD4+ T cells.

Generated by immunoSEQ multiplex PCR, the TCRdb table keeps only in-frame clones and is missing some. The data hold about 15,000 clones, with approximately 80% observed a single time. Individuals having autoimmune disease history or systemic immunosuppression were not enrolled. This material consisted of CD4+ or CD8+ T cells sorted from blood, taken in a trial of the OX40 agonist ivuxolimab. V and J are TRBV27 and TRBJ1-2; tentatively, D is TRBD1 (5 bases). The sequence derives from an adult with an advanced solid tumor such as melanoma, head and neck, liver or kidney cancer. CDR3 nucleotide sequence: TGTGCCAGCAGTGGGCAGGGTCCTCCTTCGAGCTATGGCTACACCTTC. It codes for CASSGQGPPSSYGYTF.